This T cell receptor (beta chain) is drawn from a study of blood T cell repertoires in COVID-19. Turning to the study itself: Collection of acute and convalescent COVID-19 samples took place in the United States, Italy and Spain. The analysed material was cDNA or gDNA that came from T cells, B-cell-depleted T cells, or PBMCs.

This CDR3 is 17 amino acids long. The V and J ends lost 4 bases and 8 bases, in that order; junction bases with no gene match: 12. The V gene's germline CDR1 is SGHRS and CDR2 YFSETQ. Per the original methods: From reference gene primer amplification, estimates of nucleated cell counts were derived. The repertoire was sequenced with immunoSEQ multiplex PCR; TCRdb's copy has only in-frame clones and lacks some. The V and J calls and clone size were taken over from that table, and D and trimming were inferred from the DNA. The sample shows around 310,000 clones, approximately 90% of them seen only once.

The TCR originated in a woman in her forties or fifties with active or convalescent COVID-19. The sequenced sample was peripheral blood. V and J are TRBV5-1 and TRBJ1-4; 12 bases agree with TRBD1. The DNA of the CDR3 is TGCGCCAGCAGCCAGGGACAGGGGGCAGTCGTCGGAGAAAAACTGTTTTTT. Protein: CASSQGQGAVVGEKLFF.